This note documents a single T cell receptor beta chain sequence. The data are from a study of CD8 T cells in Susac syndrome. Germline V gene sequence: CDR1 SGHRS, CDR2 YFSETQ. The CDR3 has 16 amino acids. With 4 bases removed from V and 0 bases from J, the gap between germline ends came to 14 bases. It was with random hexamers that roughly 0.5 to 1 ug RNA was reverse transcribed. Using its own MiXCR run on the immunoSEQ multiplex PCR reads, TCRdb lists one record per CDR3 protein. This table has about 130,000 distinct CDR3 sequences, around 96% appearing once. The sample was CD4+ T cells from PBMCs. The rearrangement joins TRBV5-1 to TRBJ1-3; maybe TRBD1 (6 bases). This sequence was found in a human donor in good health. DNA for the CDR3: TGCGCCAGCAGCCCCAGACAGGCCAACTCTGGAAACACCATATATTTT. Protein product: CASSPRQANSGNTIYF. Together with reference TRBV5-1 and TRBJ1-3, the CDR3 gives the full variable domain: KAGVTQTPRYLIKTRGQQVTLSCSPISGHRSVSWYQQTPGQGLQFLFEYFSETQRNKGNFPGRFSGRQFSNSRSEMNVSTLELGDSALYLCASSPRQANSGNTIYFGEGSWLTVV.